This T cell receptor (beta chain) was identified in a study of response to subunit inactivated influenza vaccine. In TCRdb, the RT-PCR reads were re-called with MiXCR into one record per CDR3 protein. The repertoire holds 500,000 to 600,000 distinct CDR3 sequences, with around 10% as singletons. V shed 0 bases, J shed 2 bases, and the junction held 7 bases outside the gene matches. Germline CDR1 SGHKS, CDR2 YYEKEE (reference sequence). The CDR3 extends over 17 amino acids. The sample also formed part of further work on T cells expressing NK-cell markers. That investigation notes: UMIs accompanied the 5'RACE template switching by which TCR beta cDNA was made. Whether the expanded NKG2C+ T cell clones recognized HCMV remained unclear.

J is TRBJ2-1 and V is TRBV5-5; TRBD2 aligns across 8 bases. The source material was PBMCs from blood, sampled on the day of vaccination. This clonotype was obtained from a man aged 50-59 years who received an inactivated influenza vaccine. Written as DNA, the CDR3 is TGTGCCAGCAGCTTGGTCACTAGCGGAACCCCCTACAATGAGCAGTTCTTC. Translation: CASSLVTSGTPYNEQFF.